What follows is one TCR beta chain and its context. Its antigen is currently unknown. The length of the CDR3 is 14 residues. Trimming stripped 5 bases from V and 4 bases from J, with 14 bases between. Per germline, CDR1 LNHDA and CDR2 SQIVND (reference sequence). The data belong to a study of early stage breast cancer tumors. Points from the study as a whole: In about 90% of the 16 patients, blood comparison separated tumor from normal breast. Functional markers like CD4, CD8 and FOXP3 were missed in bulk sequencing.

This table comes from immunoSEQ multiplex PCR, and its TCRdb copy is limited to in-frame clones, with some not included. The table lists approximately 39,000 clones, 65% to 75% of them singletons. V gene TRBV19 combines with J gene TRBJ1-2, with a tentative D call TRBD1 (5 bases). The sample comprised blood. The sequence was obtained from a person in their 60s with breast cancer. The CDR3 sequence is CASSEGTSLYGYTF. The CDR3 DNA follows: TGTGCCAGTAGTGAGGGGACCAGCCTCTATGGCTACACCTTC.